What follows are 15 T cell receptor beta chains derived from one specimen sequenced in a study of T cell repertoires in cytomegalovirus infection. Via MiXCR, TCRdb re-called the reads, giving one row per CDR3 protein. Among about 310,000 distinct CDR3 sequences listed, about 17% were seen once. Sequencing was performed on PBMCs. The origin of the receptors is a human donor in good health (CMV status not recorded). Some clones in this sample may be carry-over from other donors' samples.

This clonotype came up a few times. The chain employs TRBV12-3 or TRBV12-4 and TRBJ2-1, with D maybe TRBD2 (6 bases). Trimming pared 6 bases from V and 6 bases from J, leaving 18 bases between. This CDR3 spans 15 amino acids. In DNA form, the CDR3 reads TGTGCCAGCAGCCCCGGGCGGGGAGAGGGCAATGAGCAGTTCTTC. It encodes CASSPGRGEGNEQFF.

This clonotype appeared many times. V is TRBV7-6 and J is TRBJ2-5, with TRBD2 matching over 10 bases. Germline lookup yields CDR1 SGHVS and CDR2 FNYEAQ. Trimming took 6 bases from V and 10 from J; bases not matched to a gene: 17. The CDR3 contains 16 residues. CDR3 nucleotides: TGTGCCAGCAGTACTCGGGGGCGACTAGCGGGCGCCCTCCAGTACTTC. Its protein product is CASSTRGRLAGALQYF.

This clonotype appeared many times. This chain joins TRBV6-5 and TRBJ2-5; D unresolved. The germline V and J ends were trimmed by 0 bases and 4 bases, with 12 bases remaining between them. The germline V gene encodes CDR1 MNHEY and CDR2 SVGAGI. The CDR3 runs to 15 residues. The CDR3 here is CASSYSGSPAETQYF. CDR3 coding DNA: TGTGCCAGCAGTTACTCGGGTTCCCCGGCAGAGACCCAGTACTTC.

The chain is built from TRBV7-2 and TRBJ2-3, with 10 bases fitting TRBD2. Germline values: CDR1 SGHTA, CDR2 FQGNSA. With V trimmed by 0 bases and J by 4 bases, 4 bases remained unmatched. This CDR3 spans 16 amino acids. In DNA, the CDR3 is TGTGCCAGCAGCTTAGCAGCGGGGGGGCCTCCAGATACGCAGTATTTT. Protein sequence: CASSLAAGGPPDTQYF.

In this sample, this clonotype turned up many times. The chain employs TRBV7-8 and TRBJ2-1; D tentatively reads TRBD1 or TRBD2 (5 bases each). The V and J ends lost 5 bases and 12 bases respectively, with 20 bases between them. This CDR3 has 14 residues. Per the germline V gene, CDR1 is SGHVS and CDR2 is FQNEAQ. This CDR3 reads CASSGAPPGEGQFF. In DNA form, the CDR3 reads TGTGCCAGCAGCGGGGCCCCTCCCGGCGAGGGGCAGTTCTTC.

CDR3 in amino acids: CASSPWDRENQPQHF. The DNA for the CDR3 is TGTGCCAGCAGTCCCTGGGACAGGGAAAATCAGCCCCAGCATTTT. The chain links TRBV12-3 or TRBV12-4 to TRBJ1-5; 9 bases map to TRBD1. The CDR3 totals 15 residues. After removal of 5 bases from V and 4 bases from J, the junction contained 6 bases not matched to a gene.

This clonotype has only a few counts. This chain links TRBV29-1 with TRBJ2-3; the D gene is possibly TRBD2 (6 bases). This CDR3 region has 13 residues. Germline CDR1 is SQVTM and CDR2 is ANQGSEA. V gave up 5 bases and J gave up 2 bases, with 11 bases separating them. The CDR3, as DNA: TGCAGCGTTCGGGGAGGAAACACAGATACGCAGTATTTT. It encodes CSVRGGNTDTQYF.

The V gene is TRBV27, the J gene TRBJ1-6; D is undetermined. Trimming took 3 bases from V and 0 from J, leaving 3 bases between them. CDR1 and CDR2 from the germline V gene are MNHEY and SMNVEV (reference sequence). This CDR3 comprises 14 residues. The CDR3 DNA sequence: TGTGCCAGCAGTTTCCGCTCCTATAATTCACCCCTCCACTTT. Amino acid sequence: CASSFRSYNSPLHF.

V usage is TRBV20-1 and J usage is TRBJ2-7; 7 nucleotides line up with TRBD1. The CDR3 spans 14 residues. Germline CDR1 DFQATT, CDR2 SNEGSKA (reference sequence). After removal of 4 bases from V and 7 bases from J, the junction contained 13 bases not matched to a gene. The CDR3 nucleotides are TGCAGTGCTATAGACAGGGTTGAAATCCGGGAGCAGTACTTC. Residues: CSAIDRVEIREQYF.

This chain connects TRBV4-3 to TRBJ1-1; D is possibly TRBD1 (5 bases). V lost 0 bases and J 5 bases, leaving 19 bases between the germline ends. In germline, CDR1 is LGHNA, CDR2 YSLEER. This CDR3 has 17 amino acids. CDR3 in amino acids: CASSQDGASGLGTEAFF. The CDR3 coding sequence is TGCGCCAGCAGCCAAGATGGGGCGTCAGGGTTGGGGACTGAAGCTTTCTTT.

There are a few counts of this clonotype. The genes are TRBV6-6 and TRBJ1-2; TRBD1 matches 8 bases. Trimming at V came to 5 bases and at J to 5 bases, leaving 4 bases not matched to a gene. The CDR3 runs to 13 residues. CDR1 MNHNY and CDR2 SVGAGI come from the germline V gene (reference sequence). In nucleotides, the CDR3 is TGTGCCAGCAGTAGCAGACAGGGGTATGGCTACACCTTC. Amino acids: CASSSRQGYGYTF.

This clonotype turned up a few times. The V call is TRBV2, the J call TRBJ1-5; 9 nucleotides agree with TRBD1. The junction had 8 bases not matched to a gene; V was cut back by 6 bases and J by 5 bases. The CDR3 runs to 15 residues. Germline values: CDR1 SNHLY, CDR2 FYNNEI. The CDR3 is CASSRPGQGYQPQHF. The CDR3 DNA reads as TGTGCCAGCAGCCGACCGGGACAGGGATATCAGCCCCAGCATTTT.

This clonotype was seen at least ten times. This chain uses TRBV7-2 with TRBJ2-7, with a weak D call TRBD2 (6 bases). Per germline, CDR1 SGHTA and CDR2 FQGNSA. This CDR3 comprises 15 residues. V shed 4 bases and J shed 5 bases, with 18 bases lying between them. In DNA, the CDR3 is TGTGCCAGCAGCTCCCGCGGGGCTAGCGTCAACGAGCAGTACTTC. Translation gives CASSSRGASVNEQYF.

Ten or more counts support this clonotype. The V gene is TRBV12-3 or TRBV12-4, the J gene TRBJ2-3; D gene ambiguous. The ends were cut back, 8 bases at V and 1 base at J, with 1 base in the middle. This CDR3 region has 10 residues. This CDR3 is CASGTDTQYF. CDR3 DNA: TGTGCCAGCGGCACAGATACGCAGTATTTT.

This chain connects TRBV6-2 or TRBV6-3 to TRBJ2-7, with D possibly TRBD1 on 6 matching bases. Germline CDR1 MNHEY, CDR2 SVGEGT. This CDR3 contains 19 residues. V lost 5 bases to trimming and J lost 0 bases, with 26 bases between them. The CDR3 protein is CASSQPDHRDKKNSYEQYF. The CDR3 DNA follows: TGTGCCAGCAGTCAGCCTGACCACCGGGACAAAAAAAACTCCTACGAGCAGTACTTC.